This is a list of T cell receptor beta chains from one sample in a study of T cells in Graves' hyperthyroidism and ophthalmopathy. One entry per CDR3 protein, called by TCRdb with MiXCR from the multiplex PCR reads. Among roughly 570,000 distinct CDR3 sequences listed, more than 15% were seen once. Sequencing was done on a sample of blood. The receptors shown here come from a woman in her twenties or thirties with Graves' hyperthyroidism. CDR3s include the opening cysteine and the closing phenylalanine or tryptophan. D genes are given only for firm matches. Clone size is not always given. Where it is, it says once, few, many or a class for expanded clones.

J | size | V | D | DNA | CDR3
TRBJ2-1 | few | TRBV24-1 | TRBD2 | TGTGCCACCAGTGATTTGCAGGGACTAGGACACAATGAGCAGTTCTTC | CATSDLQGLGHNEQFF
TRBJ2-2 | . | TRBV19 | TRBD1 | TGTGCCAGTAGCGTACAGGGGATAGTCGCCGGGGAGCTGTTTTTT | CASSVQGIVAGELFF
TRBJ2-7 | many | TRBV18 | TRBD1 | TGTGCCAGTTCTTCCGGGACAGGGTCCTACGAGCAGTACTTC | CASSSGTGSYEQYF
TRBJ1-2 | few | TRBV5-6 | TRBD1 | TGTGCCAGCAGCCAAAGGTGGGACAGGGGCGAAGATGGCTACACCTTC | CASSQRWDRGEDGYTF
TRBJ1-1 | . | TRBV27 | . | TGTGCCAGCAGTTTAGTGTCAGGGAGGCCTGAAGCTTTCTTT | CASSLVSGRPEAFF
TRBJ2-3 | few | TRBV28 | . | TGTGCCAGCAGTTTTCAGGGGCCCCCGAGCACAGATACGCAGTATTTT | CASSFQGPPSTDTQYF
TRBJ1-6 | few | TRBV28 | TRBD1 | TGTGCCAGGAGTTTAACGACAGGGGATAGGGATAATTCACCCCTCCACTTT | CARSLTTGDRDNSPLHF
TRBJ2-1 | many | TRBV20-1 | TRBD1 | TGCAGTGCAAACCAGGGGGATTATAATGAGCAGTTCTTC | CSANQGDYNEQFF
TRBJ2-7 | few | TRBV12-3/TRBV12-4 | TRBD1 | TGTGCCAGCAGTCGGACAGGGGGGGAAGGTGAGCAGTACTTC | CASSRTGGEGEQYF
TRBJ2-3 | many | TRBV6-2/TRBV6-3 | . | TGTGCCAGCGGTATGGCGGCCGCGGCGGATACGCAGTATTTT | CASGMAAAADTQYF
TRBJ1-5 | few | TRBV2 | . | TGTGCCAGCAGTTCCCCGAACAATCAGCCCCAGCATTTT | CASSSPNNQPQHF
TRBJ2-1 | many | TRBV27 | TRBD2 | TGTGCCAGCAGTTTAGGTAGCGGGAGGGATGAGCAGTTCTTC | CASSLGSGRDEQFF